This passage covers 8 T cell receptor beta chains from one sample sequenced in a study of blood T cell repertoires in COVID-19. Profiled with immunoSEQ multiplex PCR; TCRdb holds only in-frame clones, not every one. The sample has 60,000 to 85,000 clones, 78% seen once. Material for sequencing was peripheral blood. Receptors were obtained from a human donor in a cohort sampled during active COVID-19.

This clone was counted ten times or more. The chain joins TRBV3-1 (or the pseudogene TRBV3-2) to TRBJ2-7, with 7 positions matching TRBD2. Unmatched junction bases numbered 7, after V lost 2 bases and J lost 3 bases. Germline loops: CDR1 LGHDT, CDR2 YNNKEL (reference sequence). The CDR3 has 15 residues. CDR3 sequence: CASSQLWGRDYEQYF. Written as DNA, the CDR3 is TGTGCCAGCAGCCAACTATGGGGGAGGGACTACGAGCAGTACTTC.

The chain recombines TRBV19 with TRBJ2-1; D is possibly TRBD2 (7 bases). The CDR3 has 16 residues. Trimming left V 7 bases short and J 6 bases short, with 22 bases between. Germline V gives CDR1 LNHDA, CDR2 SQIVND (reference sequence). The CDR3 region is CASKGGADRRANEQFF. The CDR3 DNA reads as TGTGCCAGTAAAGGGGGGGCGGACCGGAGGGCCAATGAGCAGTTCTTC.

This sequence joins TRBV15 and TRBJ2-7, with TRBD2 as a possible D gene (6 bases). Germline CDR1 reads LNHNV; CDR2 reads YYDKDF (reference sequence). V was shortened by 0 bases and J by 6 bases, with 15 bases between the two germline ends. The CDR3 consists of 15 residues. CDR3: CATSRDEAGYFEQYF. CDR3 DNA: TGTGCCACCAGCAGAGATGAGGCGGGATATTTCGAGCAGTACTTC.

This clone was counted many times. In DNA form, the CDR3 reads TGTGCCAGCAGCGTAAGGACAGAGGGGGCTGGCTACACCTTC. As protein: CASSVRTEGAGYTF. The rearrangement uses TRBV7-9 and TRBJ1-2, with 7 bases lining up with TRBD1. V lost 5 bases, J lost 7 bases, and 10 bases stayed unmatched. The CDR3 length is 14 residues. Germline V gene sequence: CDR1 SEHNR, CDR2 FQNEAQ (reference sequence).

V and J are TRBV27 and TRBJ1-2; D remains unclear. V was pared by 0 bases and J by 6 bases, with 11 bases between. The V gene's germline CDR1 is MNHEY and CDR2 SMNVEV (reference sequence). The length of the CDR3 is 14 residues. The CDR3 DNA reads TGTGCCAGCAGTTTATCGGTTGCTTCGGATGGCTACACCTTC. Its translation: CASSLSVASDGYTF.

The J gene is TRBJ1-6, the V gene TRBV5-1; unclear D gene. The CDR3 runs 18 residues. Per germline, CDR1 SGHRS and CDR2 YFSETQ. V shed 0 bases and J shed 5 bases, with 18 bases lying between them. CDR3 in DNA: TGCGCCAGCAGCTTGGCCGGAGGCTCCGCAACCAATAATTCACCCCTCCACTTT. This codes for CASSLAGGSATNNSPLHF. Filled out from reference TRBV5-1 and TRBJ1-6, the complete variable domain reads KAGVTQTPRYLIKTRGQQVTLSCSPISGHRSVSWYQQTPGQGLQFLFEYFSETQRNKGNFPGRFSGRQFSNSRSEMNVSTLELGDSALYLCASSLAGGSATNNSPLHFGNGTRLTVT.

V and J are TRBV4-3 and TRBJ2-2; D perhaps matches TRBD2 (6 bases). There are 14 residues in the CDR3. The germline V gene has CDR1 LGHNA and CDR2 YSLEER. The ends were cut back, 0 bases at V and 7 bases at J, with 9 bases in the middle. CDR3 bases: TGCGCCAGCAGCCAAGATTCGGGGGTCGGGGAGCTGTTTTTT. It is translated as CASSQDSGVGELFF.

This sequence joins TRBV6-5 and TRBJ1-2; unclear D gene. Germline loops: CDR1 MNHEY, CDR2 SVGAGI. The CDR3 contains 15 residues. The germline V and J ends were trimmed by 0 bases and 4 bases, with 12 bases remaining between them. The CDR3 DNA reads as TGTGCCAGCAGTTACTCGAATCTGAGAACCTATGGCTACACCTTC. It translates to CASSYSNLRTYGYTF.